One and the same sample provided the 20 T cell receptor beta chains below, sequenced in a study of T cells in Graves' hyperthyroidism and ophthalmopathy. TCR beta CDR3 region amplification was performed from RNA transcripts. HTBI primers drove first-round RT-PCR of the TCR CDR3. MiXCR, applied by TCRdb to the multiplex PCR reads, yields one record per CDR3 protein. The sample contains under 250,000 distinct CDR3 sequences, approximately 25% of which appear only once. Sequencing was carried out using blood. The source is a woman aged 40 to 50 with Graves' ophthalmopathy.

V is TRBV12-3 or TRBV12-4 and J is TRBJ2-7, with a tentative D call TRBD1 (6 bases). This CDR3 region has 15 residues. Trimming took off 2 bases at V and 0 bases at J, with 11 bases between the two ends. The DNA of the CDR3 is TGTGCCAGCAGTTTAACCCAACAGGGCTCCTACGAGCAGTACTTC. This translates into CASSLTQQGSYEQYF.

Many counts were recorded for this clonotype. V and J are TRBV19 and TRBJ2-7; TRBD2 agrees at 9 bases. J gave up 4 bases and V 3 bases, and 4 bases lay outside the gene matches. This CDR3 region has 14 residues. The germline V gene encodes CDR1 LNHDA and CDR2 SQIVND (reference sequence). In nucleotides, the CDR3 is TGTGCCAGTAGTATTGTAGCGGGAGAGTACGAGCAGTACTTC. The encoded protein is CASSIVAGEYEQYF. Looking up the rest from reference TRBV19 and TRBJ2-7 gives the full variable domain: DGGITQSPKYLFRKEGQNVTLSCEQNLNHDAMYWYRQDPGQGLRLIYYSQIVNDFQKGDIAEGYSVSREKKESFPLTVTSAQKNPTAFYLCASSIVAGEYEQYFGPGTRLTVT.

This clonotype was picked up many times. V usage is TRBV6-5 and J usage is TRBJ1-2, with D tentatively TRBD1 (6 bases). Trimming left V 8 bases short and J 4 bases short, with 14 bases between. Per germline, CDR1 MNHEY and CDR2 SVGAGI. This CDR3 is built from 13 residues. The chain's CDR3 is CASRTGLGYGYTF. CDR3 in DNA: TGTGCCAGCCGTACAGGGTTAGGCTATGGCTACACCTTC.

The V call is TRBV28, the J call TRBJ2-2, with D perhaps being TRBD1 or TRBD2 (5 bases each). Trimming removed 2 bases at V and 5 bases at J, with 15 bases between. Germline V gene lookup returns CDR1 MDHEN and CDR2 SYDVKM. CDR3 length equals 16 residues. The CDR3 sequence is CASSLASGTGTGELFF. In DNA, the CDR3 is TGTGCCAGCAGTTTAGCGTCAGGGACGGGGACCGGGGAGCTGTTTTTT.

This clonotype was recorded many times. The junction departs from the called germline gene at one end, perhaps through a read error. The chain combines TRBV29-1 with TRBJ2-4, with TRBD1 as a possible D gene (6 bases). From germline, CDR1 is SQVTM and CDR2 ANQGSEA. CDR3 length equals 12 residues. The CDR3 here is CSVGTAENIQYF. The CDR3 nucleotides are TGCAGCGTTGGGACAGCCGAAAACATTCAGTACTTC.

This clonotype was recorded at least ten times. The rearrangement links TRBV9 to TRBJ1-1, with TRBD1 matching 10 bases. CDR1 and CDR2 (germline): SGDLS, YYNGEE. The CDR3 is 15 amino acids. The trim removed 0 bases at V and 3 bases at J, leaving 2 bases unmatched. The CDR3 DNA reads as TGTGCCAGCAGCGTAGGGGGGACAGGGGACACTGAAGCTTTCTTT. As protein: CASSVGGTGDTEAFF.

The chain links TRBV30 to TRBJ2-5, with 7 positions matching TRBD2. Germline CDR1 reads GTSNPN; CDR2 reads SVGIG (reference sequence). The junction had 7 bases not matched to a gene; V was cut back by 2 bases and J by 7 bases. The CDR3 contains 13 residues. The DNA of the CDR3 is TGTGCCTGGAGTAGCGGGGAAACAGGGACCCAGTACTTC. Translation gives CAWSSGETGTQYF.

This clonotype occurred many times. The chain recombines TRBV3-1 with TRBJ1-3, with no clear D. Trimming stripped 4 bases from V and 3 bases from J, with 7 bases between. Germline V lookup: CDR1 LGHDT, CDR2 YNNKEL (reference sequence). This CDR3 comprises 13 residues. The DNA of the CDR3 is TGTGCCAGCAGCCCCCCAGGTGGAAACACCATATATTTT. It specifies CASSPPGGNTIYF. The full variable domain, completed using reference TRBV3-1 and TRBJ1-3, is DTAVSQTPKYLVTQMGNDKSIKCEQNLGHDTMYWYKQDSKKFLKIMFSYNNKELIINETVPNRFSPKSPDKAHLNLHINSLELGDSAVYFCASSPPGGNTIYFGEGSWLTVV.

This chain connects TRBV7-8 to TRBJ2-7, with D maybe TRBD2 (5 bases). This CDR3 is 13 amino acids long. V was cut by 5 bases and J by 5 bases, with 13 bases left in between. Germline CDR1 and CDR2: SGHVS and FQNEAQ. The CDR3 here is CASSPGEGNEQYF. In DNA form, the CDR3 reads TGTGCCAGCAGCCCGGGTGAGGGAAACGAGCAGTACTTC.

At least ten counts were recorded for this clonotype. The chain recombines TRBV7-9 with TRBJ1-2, with TRBD1 identical over 9 bases. This CDR3 has 15 amino acids. Germline V gene lookup returns CDR1 SEHNR and CDR2 FQNEAQ (reference sequence). J was trimmed by 7 bases and V by 3 bases; bases with no gene match: 9. Here the CDR3 reads CASSLGTTGGSGYTF. The DNA of the CDR3 is TGTGCCAGCAGCTTGGGGACCACAGGGGGCTCTGGCTACACCTTC.

V is TRBV28 and J is TRBJ1-2; 10 nucleotides line up with TRBD1. This CDR3 region has 14 residues. With 7 bases clipped from V and 3 bases from J, the junction kept 5 bases outside the gene matches. Germline CDR1 reads MDHEN; CDR2 reads SYDVKM. CDR3 in amino acids: CASTTGGADYGYTF. CDR3 DNA: TGTGCCAGCACGACAGGGGGCGCTGACTATGGCTACACCTTC.

The V and J genes are TRBV27 and TRBJ1-2; unclear D gene. In germline, CDR1 is MNHEY, CDR2 SMNVEV (reference sequence). This CDR3 is built from 13 residues. The ends were cut back, 5 bases at V and 4 bases at J, with 11 bases in the middle. CDR3 residues: CASSVAATYGYTF. The CDR3, as DNA: TGTGCCAGCAGTGTTGCGGCTACCTATGGCTACACCTTC.

This clonotype has at least ten counts. J is TRBJ1-2 and V is TRBV10-2, with D uncertain. The CDR3 consists of 14 residues. Trimming left V 2 bases short and J 8 bases short, with 15 bases between. Germline assignment: CDR1 WSHSY and CDR2 SAAADI. Here the CDR3 reads CASSEEWDTRGYTF. CDR3 DNA: TGCGCCAGCAGTGAGGAGTGGGATACGCGGGGCTACACCTTC.

The V call is TRBV28, the J call TRBJ2-7; D call uncertain. Trimming removed 6 bases from V and 4 bases from J, with 10 bases in between. The CDR3 is made up of 12 amino acids. Germline CDR1 MDHEN, CDR2 SYDVKM. In nucleotides, the CDR3 is TGTGCCAGCAGGGGTCGGGTATACGAGCAGTACTTC. It specifies CASRGRVYEQYF.

This clonotype was recorded many times. Because it lacks the conserved phenylalanine or tryptophan at the end, this CDR3 is likely a read error. This sequence joins TRBV5-1 and TRBJ1-1; 7 bases fit TRBD1. Germline loops: CDR1 SGHRS, CDR2 YFSETQ. The J segment lost 6 bases and the V segment lost 4 bases, leaving 9 bases of the junction unmatched. CDR3 length: 14 residues. The CDR3 spells CASSTGTVGSEAFL. In DNA form, the CDR3 reads TGCGCCAGCAGCACTGGGACAGTCGGTTCTGAAGCTTTCCTT.

V is TRBV6-1 and J is TRBJ2-5, with 10 nucleotides matching TRBD2. V lost 5 bases, J lost 0 bases, and 6 bases stayed unmatched. The CDR3 loop spans 16 amino acids. The germline V gene has CDR1 MNHNS and CDR2 SASEGT. The CDR3: CASSPWTSGNQETQYF. Written as DNA, the CDR3 is TGTGCCAGCAGTCCTTGGACTAGCGGTAACCAAGAGACCCAGTACTTC.

This clonotype was observed once. The J gene is TRBJ1-2, the V gene TRBV28; a possible D gene is TRBD1 (5 bases). Germline assignment: CDR1 MDHEN and CDR2 SYDVKM. Deletions cut 7 bases from V and 4 bases from J, with 16 bases between. CDR3 length equals 14 residues. In nucleotides, the CDR3 is TGTGCCAGCACCTGGGGGGGTTTACTCTATGGCTACACCTTC. It codes for CASTWGGLLYGYTF.

This clonotype was picked up a small number of times. This sequence joins TRBV20-1 and TRBJ2-2; 7 bases agree with TRBD1. Germline V gene lookup returns CDR1 DFQATT and CDR2 SNEGSKA (reference sequence). With 3 bases clipped from V and 0 bases from J, the junction kept 13 bases outside the gene matches. This CDR3 has 18 amino acids. CDR3 in amino acids: CSARFRTLGQPNTGELFF. In DNA form, the CDR3 reads TGCAGTGCTAGGTTCCGGACGTTGGGACAGCCGAACACCGGGGAGCTGTTTTTT.

This clonotype showed up just a few times. V usage is TRBV11-2 and J usage is TRBJ2-5; D gene unclear. This CDR3 contains 13 residues. With 0 bases removed from V and 2 bases from J, the gap between germline ends came to 4 bases. Per germline, CDR1 SGHAT and CDR2 FQNNGV. The DNA for the CDR3 is TGTGCCAGCAGCTTAGATTGGCAAGAGACCCAGTACTTC. This gives the protein CASSLDWQETQYF. Based on the CDR3 plus reference TRBV11-2 and TRBJ2-5, the full variable domain is EAGVAQSPRYKIIEKRQSVAFWCNPISGHATLYWYQQILGQGPKLLIQFQNNGVVDDSQLPKDRFSAERLKGVDSTLKIQPAKLEDSAVYLCASSLDWQETQYFGPGTRLLVL.

This clonotype was counted many times. This chain connects TRBV2 to TRBJ1-1; a weak D match, TRBD1 (6 bases). This CDR3 region has 15 residues. With 6 bases removed from V and 2 bases from J, the gap between germline ends came to 16 bases. Germline CDR1 SNHLY, CDR2 FYNNEI. CDR3: CASRTTGTRNTEAFF. CDR3 coding DNA: TGTGCCAGCAGAACCACCGGGACAAGAAACACTGAAGCTTTCTTT.